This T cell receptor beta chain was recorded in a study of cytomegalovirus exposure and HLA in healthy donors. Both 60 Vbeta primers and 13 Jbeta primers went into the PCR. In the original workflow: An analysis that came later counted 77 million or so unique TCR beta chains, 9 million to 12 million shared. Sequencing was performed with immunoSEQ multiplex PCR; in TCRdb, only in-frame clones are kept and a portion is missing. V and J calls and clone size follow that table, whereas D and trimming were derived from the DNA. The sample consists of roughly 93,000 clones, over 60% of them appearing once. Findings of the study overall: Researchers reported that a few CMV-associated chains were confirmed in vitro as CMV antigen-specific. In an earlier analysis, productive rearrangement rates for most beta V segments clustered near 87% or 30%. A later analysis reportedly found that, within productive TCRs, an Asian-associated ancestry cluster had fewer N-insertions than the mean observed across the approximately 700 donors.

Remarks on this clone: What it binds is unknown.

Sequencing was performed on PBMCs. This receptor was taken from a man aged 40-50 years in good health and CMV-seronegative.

CDR3 amino acids: CASSLEQVPGNEQFF. The CDR3, as DNA: TGTGCCAGCAGCCTCGAACAGGTCCCCGGCAATGAGCAGTTCTTC. The chain is built from TRBV7-7 and TRBJ2-1; D is possibly TRBD1 (5 bases). The CDR3 runs 15 residues. Germline CDR1 and CDR2: SSHAT and FNYEAQ (reference sequence). V was cut by 5 bases and J by 6 bases, with 17 bases left in between.